The 20 T cell receptor beta chains presented below share a single source sample, sequenced in a study of vaccination effects on CD4 cells after COVID-19. An approximately 10-day culture period preceded the isolation of CD4+ T cells. No antigen is known for these receptors. Profiling relied on immunoSEQ multiplex PCR, and the TCRdb table lists in-frame clones only, not all of them. The sample lists tens of thousands of clones; more than 60% were seen once. The sample was CD4+ T cells from PBMCs cultured without peptide, taken before COVID-19 vaccination. Receptors were obtained from a human donor who had a prior SARS-CoV-2 infection.

This clone was picked up one time. The J gene is TRBJ2-1, the V gene TRBV11-2; TRBD2 agrees at 7 bases. CDR1 SGHAT and CDR2 FQNNGV come from the germline V gene. This CDR3 comprises 14 residues. J lost 3 bases, V lost 4 bases, and 3 bases had no gene match. The CDR3 DNA sequence: TGTGCCAGCAGCTGGGGGGGGGACTACAATGAGCAGTTCTTC. This codes for CASSWGGDYNEQFF.

This chain joins TRBV12-3 or TRBV12-4 and TRBJ2-3; D might be TRBD2 (5 bases). V was shortened by 5 bases and J by 4 bases, with 7 bases between the two germline ends. The CDR3 runs 12 residues. CDR3 sequence reads: CASSRTADTQYF. CDR3 DNA sequence: TGTGCCAGCAGTAGGACTGCAGATACGCAGTATTTT.

The CDR3 here is CASSNRGFGSPLHF. CDR3 bases: TGTGCCAGCAGCAACAGGGGATTTGGTTCACCCCTCCACTTT. This chain joins TRBV3-1 (or the pseudogene TRBV3-2) and TRBJ1-6; 7 nucleotides align to TRBD1. V lost 5 bases and J lost 9; bases outside the gene matches: 7. The germline gives CDR1 LGHDT, CDR2 YNNKEL (reference sequence). CDR3 length: 14 residues.

The table lists this clone with a few counts. In DNA, the CDR3 is TGTGCCAGCAGCCCCAAGAGCGGGAAGACTGCCGGGGAGCTGTTTTTT. Amino acid sequence: CASSPKSGKTAGELFF. The V and J genes are TRBV7-3 and TRBJ2-2; 7 nucleotides align to TRBD2. CDR3 length: 16 residues. With V trimmed by 5 bases and J by 6 bases, 12 bases remained unmatched. Per the germline V gene, CDR1 is SGHTA and CDR2 is FQGTGA.

This clone was counted a few times. The chain carries TRBV7-9 and TRBJ1-1; maybe TRBD1 (5 bases). V was clipped by 6 bases and J by 0 bases, with 8 bases between them. The CDR3 is 13 residues long. Germline loops: CDR1 SEHNR, CDR2 FQNEAQ (reference sequence). The CDR3 loop reads CASSKTVNTEAFF. DNA of the CDR3: TGTGCCAGCAGTAAGACAGTGAACACTGAAGCTTTCTTT. Looking up the rest from reference TRBV7-9 and TRBJ1-1 gives the full variable domain: DTGVSQNPRHKITKRGQNVTFRCDPISEHNRLYWYRQTLGQGPEFLTYFQNEAQLEKSRLLSDRFSAERPKGSFSTLEIQRTEQGDSAMYLCASSKTVNTEAFFGQGTRLTVV.

This clone was counted a single time. The DNA of the CDR3 is TGTGCCAGCAGTGTGTCGGGGGCCACCGGGGAGCTGTTTTTT. Its protein is CASSVSGATGELFF. This rearrangement joins TRBV2 to TRBJ2-2; D tentatively reads TRBD1 or TRBD2 (6 bases each). Trimming cost V 4 bases and J 4 bases, with 10 bases left between them. Germline CDR1 and CDR2: SNHLY and FYNNEI. The CDR3 is 14 amino acids.

This clone was counted a few times. This chain connects TRBV2 to TRBJ1-2; 7 positions match TRBD1. V shed 7 bases and J 4 bases; nucleotides not matched to a gene: 9. This CDR3 has 14 amino acids. Per germline, CDR1 SNHLY and CDR2 FYNNEI. The CDR3 DNA sequence: TGTGCCAGCAAGACCTACAGGGGACCCTATGGCTACACCTTC. Amino acid sequence: CASKTYRGPYGYTF.

The chain is built from TRBV6-5 and TRBJ1-2; D gene uncertain. Germline values: CDR1 MNHEY, CDR2 SVGAGI. This CDR3 is 13 amino acids long. Trimming took off 8 bases at V and 8 bases at J, with 18 bases between the two ends. DNA of the CDR3: TGTGCCAGCTTCCGGGGATTGGCGGGCGGCTACACCTTC. Its protein product is CASFRGLAGGYTF.

This clone has more than one count but fewer than ten. The rearrangement joins TRBV9 to TRBJ2-3; perhaps TRBD2 as D (6 bases). The CDR3 is 14 amino acids. The germline V and J ends were trimmed by 9 bases and 2 bases, with 16 bases remaining between them. Germline V gene data show CDR1 as SGDLS and CDR2 as YYNGEE. The CDR3 here is CAIPGDGFTDTQYF. As DNA, the CDR3 is TGTGCCATCCCGGGGGACGGCTTCACAGATACGCAGTATTTT.

V and J are TRBV28 and TRBJ2-1, with 8 positions matching TRBD2. This CDR3 is 15 amino acids long. The ends lost 4 bases at V and 8 bases at J; junction bases unmatched: 10. Germline V gene data show CDR1 as MDHEN and CDR2 as SYDVKM. The CDR3 region is CASSSLVGGGDEQFF. The CDR3 nucleotides are TGTGCCAGCAGTTCGCTTGTCGGGGGGGGCGATGAGCAGTTCTTC.

This chain uses TRBV5-4 with TRBJ2-3; the D is unclear. This CDR3 spans 12 amino acids. Trimming took 0 bases from V and 6 from J, leaving 5 bases between them. Germline lookup yields CDR1 SGHNT and CDR2 YYREEE (reference sequence). CDR3 coding DNA: TGTGCCAGCAGCTTGGCTACGGATACGCAGTATTTT. Its translation: CASSLATDTQYF.

J is TRBJ1-6 and V is TRBV5-4; unclear D gene. Germline assignment: CDR1 SGHNT and CDR2 YYREEE (reference sequence). This CDR3 contains 12 residues. V was cut by 5 bases and J by 5 bases, with 5 bases left in between. DNA of the CDR3: TGTGCCAGCAGGGTGGATAATTCACCCCTCCACTTT. This sequence encodes CASRVDNSPLHF. Full variable domain (rest looked up from reference TRBV5-4 and TRBJ1-6): ETGVTQSPTHLIKTRGQQVTLRCSSQSGHNTVSWYQQALGQGPQFIFQYYREEENGRGNFPPRFSGLQFPNYSSELNVNALELDDSALYLCASRVDNSPLHFGNGTRLTVT.

Regarding this clone: The same CDR3 can be traced to other DNA sequences in this sample. This sequence joins TRBV9 and TRBJ2-7; D is undetermined. Trimming took off 0 bases at V and 4 bases at J, with 11 bases between the two ends. The CDR3 loop spans 14 amino acids. From germline, CDR1 is SGDLS and CDR2 YYNGEE. DNA of the CDR3: TGTGCCAGCAGCGTAGGCCAAGGTAATTACGAGCAGTACTTC. Amino acids: CASSVGQGNYEQYF.

This chain connects TRBV2 to TRBJ1-3; no firm D call. V lost 0 bases, J lost 2 bases, and 5 bases lay in between. Germline V gene sequence: CDR1 SNHLY, CDR2 FYNNEI. The CDR3 is made up of 14 amino acids. The CDR3 nucleotides read TGTGCCAGCAGTGAAGCATCTGCTGGAAACACCATATATTTT. This codes for CASSEASAGNTIYF.

This chain connects TRBV7-9 to TRBJ1-1; no clear D. Between the trimmed V and J ends, which lost 5 bases and 7 bases, there was a span of 14 bases. CDR1 is SEHNR and CDR2 is FQNEAQ in the germline V gene (reference sequence). The CDR3 is made up of 13 amino acids. The CDR3 here is CASSNSGRDEAFF. DNA of the CDR3: TGTGCCAGCAGCAACTCCGGACGAGATGAAGCTTTCTTT.

V is TRBV11-3 and J is TRBJ2-6; D call uncertain. Germline V gene data show CDR1 as SGHNT and CDR2 as YENEEA. The V and J ends lost 6 bases and 2 bases respectively, with 11 bases between them. The CDR3 consists of 15 residues. CDR3 DNA: TGTGCCAGCAGATCTGGCAGGACTGGGGCCAACGTCCTGACTTTC. Translating it yields CASRSGRTGANVLTF.

The V and J genes are TRBV4-3 and TRBJ1-4; D call uncertain. The V gene lost 3 bases and the J gene lost 8 bases, with 16 bases spanning the gap. Germline V gene data show CDR1 as LGHNA and CDR2 as YSLEER. This CDR3 comprises 15 residues. CDR3 amino acids: CASSHSRGIGEKLFF. The CDR3 DNA reads as TGCGCCAGCAGCCACTCCAGAGGGATTGGCGAAAAACTGTTTTTT.

The table lists this clone with a count of one. The DNA for the CDR3 is TGTGCCAGCAGCTTCGGGACAGGGCTTACCTATGGCTACACCTTC. It is translated as CASSFGTGLTYGYTF. The chain links TRBV5-6 to TRBJ1-2, with 9 bases aligning to TRBD1. The CDR3 totals 15 residues. The J segment lost 4 bases and the V segment lost 2 bases, leaving 6 bases of the junction unmatched. The germline V gene has CDR1 SGHDT and CDR2 YYEEEE.

The chain links TRBV18 to TRBJ2-1; D is unresolved. V shed 1 base and J shed 5 bases, with 9 bases lying between them. The CDR3 totals 14 residues. CDR1 is KGHSH, CDR2 LQKENI, per germline. In DNA form, the CDR3 reads TGTGCCAGCTCACCACGGGTGGGTAACAATGAGCAGTTCTTC. Amino acids: CASSPRVGNNEQFF.

The chain couples TRBV25-1 to TRBJ2-6; no clear D gene. Trimming pared 7 bases from V and 0 bases from J, leaving 1 base between. CDR1 and CDR2 from the germline V gene are MGHDK and SYGVNS. The CDR3 loop spans 12 amino acids. In DNA form, the CDR3 reads TGTGCCAGCAACTCTGGGGCCAACGTCCTGACTTTC. This encodes CASNSGANVLTF. Complete variable domain (other parts from reference TRBV25-1 and TRBJ2-6): EADIYQTPRYLVIGTGKKITLECSQTMGHDKMYWYQQDPGMELHLIHYSYGVNSTEKGDLSSESTVSRIRTEHFPLTLESARPSHTSQYLCASNSGANVLTFGAGSRLTVL.